The 28 T cell receptor beta chains below come from one sample, sequenced in a study of blood T cell repertoires in COVID-19. The table came from immunoSEQ multiplex PCR; TCRdb's copy has only in-frame clones and leaves some out. The sample lists 350,000 to 400,000 clones; about nine tenths were seen once. What was sequenced was PBMCs or T cells enriched from blood (not recorded which). These receptor sequences come from a middle-aged woman who had been exposed to COVID-19.

In its sample, this clone was seen once. The chain links TRBV3-1 (or the pseudogene TRBV3-2) to TRBJ2-2, with TRBD1 identical over 9 bases. This CDR3 comprises 17 residues. Trimming took 4 bases from V and 2 from J; bases not matched to a gene: 8. Germline V CDR1 and CDR2: LGHDT, YNNKEL (reference sequence). The CDR3 nucleotides read TGTGCCAGCAGCCGAGAGCCGGGACAGGGTAACACCGGGGAGCTGTTTTTT. Translated, it gives CASSREPGQGNTGELFF.

With regard to this clone: The same CDR3 can be traced to other DNA sequences in this sample. V is TRBV24-1 and J is TRBJ1-1; D not certain. V lost 7 bases to trimming and J lost 1 base, with 9 bases between them. The germline V gene has CDR1 KGHDR and CDR2 SFDVKD. This CDR3 region has 13 residues. The chain's CDR3 is CATREGGNTEAFF. For the CDR3, the DNA is TGTGCCACCAGAGAGGGAGGGAACACTGAAGCTTTCTTT.

The chain couples TRBV6-5 to TRBJ2-2; TRBD2 matches 8 bases. CDR3 length: 15 amino acids. Germline loops: CDR1 MNHEY, CDR2 SVGAGI. J was trimmed by 5 bases and V by 6 bases; bases with no gene match: 8. DNA for the CDR3: TGTGCCAGCAGGCCAGCGGGGGCGGGAACCGGGGAGCTGTTTTTT. It specifies CASRPAGAGTGELFF.

This clone was detected only once. This chain connects TRBV24-1 to TRBJ1-2, with D tentatively TRBD1 (5 bases). Germline loops: CDR1 KGHDR, CDR2 SFDVKD. Trimming pared 5 bases from V and 8 bases from J, leaving 11 bases between. CDR3 length: 12 residues. CDR3 nucleotide sequence: TGTGCCACCAGTGGCCGGGGGATGGGCTACACCTTC. Encoded protein: CATSGRGMGYTF.

The chain combines TRBV6-4 with TRBJ2-1; D is perhaps TRBD1 (7 bases). V lost 6 bases and J 0 bases, leaving 12 bases between the germline ends. CDR1 is MRHNA and CDR2 is SNTAGT in the germline V gene. The CDR3 covers 15 residues. The DNA for the CDR3 is TGTGCCAGCAGCCCCCAGGGGGGCTCCTACAATGAGCAGTTCTTC. Amino acids: CASSPQGGSYNEQFF.

There are a few counts of this clone. This chain joins TRBV3-1 (or the pseudogene TRBV3-2) and TRBJ1-3, with TRBD1 matching 9 bases. This CDR3 has 16 amino acids. CDR1 is LGHDT and CDR2 is YNNKEL in the germline V gene (reference sequence). V shed 5 bases, J shed 4 bases, and the junction held 9 bases outside the gene matches. This CDR3 is CASSITGGAWGNTIYF. CDR3 in DNA: TGTGCCAGCAGCATCACAGGGGGCGCGTGGGGAAACACCATATATTTT.

This clone was recorded once. Since a much larger clone is just one base distant, this may be a read error. The same CDR3 arises from other DNA sequences in this sample as well. The chain links TRBV5-1 to TRBJ1-1; TRBD1 aligns across 7 bases. The CDR3 runs 15 residues. J lost 1 base, V lost 0 bases, and 3 bases had no gene match. Germline V gives CDR1 SGHRS, CDR2 YFSETQ. The CDR3, as DNA: TGCGCCAGCAGCTTGGGAGACAGGGCGAACACTGAAGCTTTCTTT. It yields the protein CASSLGDRANTEAFF.

This rearrangement joins TRBV5-8 to TRBJ2-2; TRBD1 might be the D (5 bases). The CDR3 runs 15 residues. V lost 4 bases to trimming and J lost 4 bases, with 14 bases between them. Germline V lookup: CDR1 SGHTS, CDR2 YDEGEE. The CDR3 bases are TGTGCCAGCAGCCGATGGGGCCCGGGCACCGGGGAGCTGTTTTTT. This encodes CASSRWGPGTGELFF.

The CDR3 bases are TGTGCCTGGAGTACCCACCGGACAGGGATTCTCTATGGCTACACCTTC. It codes for CAWSTHRTGILYGYTF. The rearrangement uses TRBV30 and TRBJ1-2; 8 bases line up with TRBD1. Germline V lookup: CDR1 GTSNPN, CDR2 SVGIG (reference sequence). The CDR3 contains 16 residues. V was pared by 2 bases and J by 4 bases, with 12 bases of the junction left unmatched. Supplemented by reference TRBV30 and TRBJ1-2, the full variable domain reads SQTIHQWPATLVQPVGSPLSLECTVEGTSNPNLYWYRQAAGRGLQLLFYSVGIGQISSEVPQNLSASRPQDRQFILSSKKLLLSDSGFYLCAWSTHRTGILYGYTFGSGTRLTVV.

The J gene is TRBJ2-6, the V gene TRBV5-1; D is ambiguous. The V end was cut by 2 bases, the J end by 3 bases, with 3 bases between. From germline, CDR1 is SGHRS and CDR2 YFSETQ. This CDR3 is built from 13 residues. The CDR3 loop is CASSFGGANVLTF. The DNA for the CDR3 is TGCGCCAGCAGCTTCGGTGGGGCCAACGTCCTGACTTTC.

This sequence joins TRBV29-1 and TRBJ2-3; 8 positions match TRBD1. Per the germline V gene, CDR1 is SQVTM and CDR2 is ANQGSEA. V lost 7 bases to trimming and J lost 2 bases; unmatched junction nucleotides: 5. The CDR3 is 13 residues long. The CDR3: CSGRQGTTDTQYF. The CDR3 DNA is TGCAGCGGCAGACAGGGGACCACAGATACGCAGTATTTT.

This chain joins TRBV11-3 and TRBJ2-2; D unclear. The V end was cut by 4 bases, the J end by 5 bases, with 5 bases between. The CDR3 is 12 amino acids. Germline values: CDR1 SGHNT, CDR2 YENEEA. The CDR3 DNA sequence: TGTGCCAGCAGCTCGAGAACCGGGGAGCTGTTTTTT. It is translated as CASSSRTGELFF.

The CDR3 protein is CASSLSPGDTGELFF. Written as DNA, the CDR3 is TGTGCCAGCAGCTTATCTCCAGGGGACACCGGGGAGCTGTTTTTT. The J gene is TRBJ2-2, the V gene TRBV7-2, with D perhaps TRBD1 (6 bases). CDR1 is SGHTA, CDR2 FQGNSA, per germline. The CDR3 extends over 15 amino acids. Trimming removed 2 bases at V and 3 bases at J, with 10 bases between.

The chain carries TRBV6-5 and TRBJ2-2; no clear D gene. Per germline, CDR1 MNHEY and CDR2 SVGAGI. The CDR3 length is 16 residues. Trimming removed 0 bases at V and 4 bases at J, with 12 bases between. CDR3: CASSYSVLALTGELFF. The CDR3, as DNA: TGTGCCAGCAGTTACTCGGTGTTAGCCCTCACCGGGGAGCTGTTTTTT.

The chain uses TRBV3-1 (or the pseudogene TRBV3-2) and TRBJ2-5; D gene uncertain. Germline V lookup: CDR1 LGHDT, CDR2 YNNKEL (reference sequence). Trimming removed 4 bases at V and 5 bases at J, with 11 bases between. CDR3 size: 13 residues. The CDR3 here is CASSRQVAETQYF. DNA for the CDR3: TGTGCCAGCAGCCGCCAGGTTGCGGAGACCCAGTACTTC.

The chain combines TRBV7-9 with TRBJ1-5, with 12 bases identical to TRBD1. In germline, CDR1 is SEHNR, CDR2 FQNEAQ (reference sequence). The trim removed 4 bases at V and 7 bases at J, leaving 8 bases unmatched. CDR3 length equals 16 residues. The CDR3 region has the DNA TGTGCCAGCAGCTCTGGGACAGGGGGCTTGGGACAGCCCCAGCATTTT. This encodes CASSSGTGGLGQPQHF.

This chain uses TRBV9 with TRBJ2-5, with D tentatively TRBD1 (5 bases). V lost 0 bases, J lost 5 bases, and 14 bases lay in between. CDR3 length: 15 residues. CDR1 and CDR2 from the germline V gene are SGDLS and YYNGEE. The CDR3 is CASSVEGSRVETQYF. In nucleotides, the CDR3 is TGTGCCAGCAGCGTAGAGGGTAGCAGGGTCGAGACCCAGTACTTC.

The chain is built from TRBV18 and TRBJ2-7; weak D call: TRBD1 (6 bases). This CDR3 spans 16 amino acids. CDR1 and CDR2 (germline): KGHSH, LQKENI. V lost 1 base, J lost 2 bases, and 15 bases lay in between. In nucleotides, the CDR3 is TGTGCCAGCTCACCACGGGGTACAGGGTTGACCTACGAGCAGTACTTC. Residues: CASSPRGTGLTYEQYF.

The J gene is TRBJ2-1, the V gene TRBV24-1; TRBD1 aligns across 10 bases. Germline trimming cut 7 bases from V and 5 bases from J; bases unmatched to any gene: 7. CDR3 length equals 15 residues. The germline CDR1 and CDR2 sequences are KGHDR and SFDVKD. The DNA of the CDR3 is TGTGCCACCAGCCGAACCGGGACAGGGGACAATGAGCAGTTCTTC. Residues: CATSRTGTGDNEQFF.

The V call is TRBV5-1, the J call TRBJ1-6; D gene ambiguous. Germline lookup yields CDR1 SGHRS and CDR2 YFSETQ. V lost 0 bases and J lost 10, with 14 bases in between. The length of the CDR3 is 15 residues. In DNA form, the CDR3 reads TGCGCCAGCAGCTTGGTCCCCGGGATTGAGTCACCCCTCCACTTT. This sequence encodes CASSLVPGIESPLHF.

The V call is TRBV7-3, the J call TRBJ1-3; the D is unclear. The length of the CDR3 is 15 residues. The germline V gene encodes CDR1 SGHTA and CDR2 FQGTGA. The V and J ends lost 5 bases and 0 bases respectively, with 11 bases between them. The CDR3 nucleotides read TGTGCCAGCAGCAGATCAGGTGACTCTGGAAACACCATATATTTT. Its protein is CASSRSGDSGNTIYF.

This chain uses TRBV5-1 with TRBJ1-3, with 7 bases identical to TRBD1. The CDR3 totals 14 residues. J was trimmed by 2 bases and V by 4 bases; bases with no gene match: 3. Per germline, CDR1 SGHRS and CDR2 YFSETQ. The CDR3 reads CASSLTGTGNTIYF. The CDR3 region has the DNA TGCGCCAGCAGCCTGACAGGGACTGGAAACACCATATATTTT.

The V call is TRBV27, the J call TRBJ1-1; 8 nucleotides align to TRBD1. The CDR3 runs to 16 residues. The V gene end was trimmed by 5 bases and the J gene end by 0 bases; junction bases not matched to a gene: 8. Per the germline V gene, CDR1 is MNHEY and CDR2 is SMNVEV (reference sequence). The CDR3 protein is CASSPAGGAVNTEAFF. The DNA for the CDR3 is TGTGCCAGCAGTCCGGCAGGGGGCGCGGTGAACACTGAAGCTTTCTTT.

This chain uses TRBV7-8 with TRBJ1-2; TRBD1 matches 7 bases. The CDR3 runs to 15 residues. Germline CDR1 is SGHVS and CDR2 is FQNEAQ. V lost 0 bases and J lost 6; bases outside the gene matches: 7. The CDR3 sequence is CASSLARQGGDGYTF. In DNA, the CDR3 is TGTGCCAGCAGCTTAGCTAGACAGGGAGGAGATGGCTACACCTTC.

CDR3 loop: CASSLDVSRQGGYGYTF. The CDR3 DNA reads TGTGCCAGCAGCTTAGATGTGTCGCGACAGGGGGGTTATGGCTACACCTTC. The chain uses TRBV11-3 and TRBJ1-2, with TRBD1 identical over 9 bases. CDR1 is SGHNT and CDR2 is YENEEA in the germline V gene. V shed 0 bases and J 5 bases; nucleotides not matched to a gene: 10. This CDR3 has 17 residues.

The chain has TRBV5-1 and TRBJ2-7; tentative D call: TRBD2 (6 bases). Trimming took off 2 bases at V and 2 bases at J, with 11 bases between the two ends. Germline V lookup: CDR1 SGHRS, CDR2 YFSETQ. The CDR3 spans 14 residues. Written as DNA, the CDR3 is TGCGCCAGCAGCTTTCTCGGGGGAACCTACGAGCAGTACTTC. Translation gives CASSFLGGTYEQYF.

This clone has a single count. J is TRBJ2-7 and V is TRBV5-1, with TRBD2 matching 13 bases. This CDR3 is built from 14 residues. The V segment lost 7 bases and the J segment 6 bases; nucleotides outside the gene matches: 7. Germline CDR1 reads SGHRS; CDR2 reads YFSETQ. CDR3 residues: CASRWTSGSPEQYF. The CDR3 DNA sequence: TGCGCCAGCCGGTGGACTAGCGGGAGCCCCGAGCAGTACTTC.

As concerns this clone: This may be a read error, as it is one base from a much larger clone. The chain is built from TRBV7-6 and TRBJ2-5; unclear D gene. Trimming removed 5 bases at V and 2 bases at J, with 3 bases between. This CDR3 is 11 amino acids long. Germline lookup yields CDR1 SGHVS and CDR2 FNYEAQ. As DNA, the CDR3 is TGTGCCAGCAGCCCACAAGAGACCCAGTACTTC. Its translation is CASSPQETQYF.